This T cell receptor beta chain was identified in a study of shared clonotypes between healthy human individuals. Method: immunoSEQ multiplex PCR; TCRdb's copy keeps in-frame clones and lacks some. This sample carries under 1,900,000 clones, approximately 98.5% of them seen once, and the ten largest clones take approximately 0.4%. CDR1 is SEHNR and CDR2 is FQNEAQ in the germline V gene (reference sequence). The CDR3 sequence is 13 residues long. Trimming shortened V by 1 base and J by 2 bases, and 5 bases separated the two germline ends. With respect to this clone: Additional DNA sequences in this sample encode the identical CDR3.

This receptor was obtained from a man aged 30-40 years in good health. Material for sequencing was naive CD4+ T cells sorted from blood. Subset reported: CD45RA+ positively selected. This chain joins TRBV7-9 and TRBJ2-5; perhaps D is TRBD1 or TRBD2 (5 bases each). The CDR3 DNA is TGTGCCAGCAGCTTAGGGGGGCAAGAGACCCAGTACTTC. It encodes CASSLGGQETQYF.